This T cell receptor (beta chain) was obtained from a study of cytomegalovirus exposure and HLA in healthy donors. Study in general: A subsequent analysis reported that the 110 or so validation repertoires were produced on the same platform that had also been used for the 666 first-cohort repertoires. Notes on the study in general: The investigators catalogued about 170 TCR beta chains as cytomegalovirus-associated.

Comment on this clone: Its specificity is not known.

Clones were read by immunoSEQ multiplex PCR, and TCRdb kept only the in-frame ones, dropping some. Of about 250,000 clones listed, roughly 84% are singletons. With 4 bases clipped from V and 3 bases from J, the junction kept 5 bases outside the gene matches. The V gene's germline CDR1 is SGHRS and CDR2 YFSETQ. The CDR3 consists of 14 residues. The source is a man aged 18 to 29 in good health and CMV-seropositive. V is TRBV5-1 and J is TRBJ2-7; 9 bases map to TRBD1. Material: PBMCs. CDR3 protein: CASSTGQGSYEQYF. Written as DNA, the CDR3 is TGCGCCAGCAGCACGGGACAGGGAAGCTACGAGCAGTACTTC.